The 6 T cell receptor beta chains presented below share a single source sample, sequenced in a study of T-cell memory formation after mild COVID-19. TCRdb independently ran MiXCR on the 5' RACE reads; one entry per CDR3 protein. The sample includes fewer than 700,000 distinct CDR3 sequences, more than 15% seen only once; the top ten take more than 10%. Material for sequencing was PBMCs or a T cell subset sorted from them (not recorded which). The receptors here all came from an adult woman who had mild COVID-19 (a few samples of this study predate the infection). Cell type and time point are not known.

The gene calls are TRBV30 and TRBJ2-3; TRBD2 might be the D (6 bases). The CDR3 extends over 20 amino acids. Germline lookup yields CDR1 GTSNPN and CDR2 SVGIG (reference sequence). Between the trimmed V and J ends, which lost 0 bases and 2 bases, there was a span of 27 bases. CDR3 sequence: CAWSVLGVVRGLSFTDTQYF. The CDR3 DNA sequence: TGTGCCTGGAGTGTACTCGGGGTCGTACGGGGACTCTCCTTCACAGATACGCAGTATTTT.

Points on this clonotype: Germline is not matched at one junction end, which may reflect a read error. The chain has TRBV11-2 and TRBJ1-1; D is ambiguous. This CDR3 contains 12 residues. In germline, CDR1 is SGHAT, CDR2 FQNNGV. The CDR3 reads CASSLDRFSVSF. CDR3 nucleotides: TGTGCCAGCAGCTTAGACAGGTTTTCGGTCTCGTTT. Combining the CDR3 with reference TRBV11-2 and TRBJ1-1 gives the whole variable domain EAGVAQSPRYKIIEKRQSVAFWCNPISGHATLYWYQQILGQGPKLLIQFQNNGVVDDSQLPKDRFSAERLKGVDSTLKIQPAKLEDSAVYLCASSLDRFSVSFGQGTRLTVV.

This clonotype showed up many times. This rearrangement joins TRBV5-5 to TRBJ2-7; D remains unclear. The V end was cut by 4 bases, the J end by 0 bases, with 14 bases between. This CDR3 spans 15 amino acids. Per germline, CDR1 SGHKS and CDR2 YYEKEE (reference sequence). CDR3 in DNA: TGTGCCAGCAGCCCTGCGGCGGCGAGCTCCTACGAGCAGTACTTC. It specifies CASSPAAASSYEQYF.

This chain uses TRBV9 with TRBJ1-2, with 9 positions matching TRBD1. Germline values: CDR1 SGDLS, CDR2 YYNGEE. The J segment lost 3 bases and the V segment lost 3 bases, leaving 9 bases of the junction unmatched. CDR3 length: 16 amino acids. CDR3 coding DNA: TGTGCCAGCAGCGGGGGGACAGGGTTGATGGACTATGGCTACACCTTC. Its protein product is CASSGGTGLMDYGYTF. Drawing the rest from reference TRBV9 and TRBJ1-2, the complete variable domain is DSGVTQTPKHLITATGQRVTLRCSPRSGDLSVYWYQQSLDQGLQFLIQYYNGEERAKGNILERFSAQQFPDLHSELNLSSLELGDSALYFCASSGGTGLMDYGYTFGSGTRLTVV.

The chain combines TRBV4-2 with TRBJ2-7; D is undetermined. CDR1 is LGHNA and CDR2 is YNFKEQ in the germline V gene. CDR3 length: 14 amino acids. V was cut by 0 bases and J by 3 bases, with 9 bases left in between. CDR3 residues: CASSQEVRNYEQYF. CDR3 in DNA: TGTGCCAGCAGCCAAGAGGTCAGAAACTACGAGCAGTACTTC.

In its sample, this clonotype was seen a few times. The chain combines TRBV7-2 with TRBJ2-7, with TRBD2 matching over 11 bases. Germline V gene data show CDR1 as SGHTA and CDR2 as FQGNSA. V was clipped by 2 bases and J by 4 bases; unmatched bases: 4. The CDR3 totals 15 residues. The DNA for the CDR3 is TGTGCCAGCAGCTTAAATAGCGGGGGGGCGTACGAGCAGTACTTC. It encodes CASSLNSGGAYEQYF.